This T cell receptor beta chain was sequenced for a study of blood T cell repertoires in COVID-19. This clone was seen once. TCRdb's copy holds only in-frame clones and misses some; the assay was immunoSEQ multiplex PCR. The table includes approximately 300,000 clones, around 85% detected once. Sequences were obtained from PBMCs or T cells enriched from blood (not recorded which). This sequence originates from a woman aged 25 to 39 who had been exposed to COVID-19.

For the CDR3, the DNA is TGTGCCAGCAGTGAATGGGGGGGGGCGAATGGCTACACCTTC. The encoded protein is CASSEWGGANGYTF. The J gene is TRBJ1-2, the V gene TRBV6-1, with D possibly TRBD1 on 6 matching bases. The V end lost 2 bases, the J end lost 6 bases, and 13 bases lay between the germline ends. In germline, CDR1 is MNHNS, CDR2 SASEGT. CDR3 length equals 14 residues.